The clone carrying this T cell receptor beta chain was observed a single time. Its matching antigen is unknown. The CDR3 length is 16 residues. Per germline, CDR1 SEHNR and CDR2 FQNEAQ (reference sequence). V trimming: 3 bases; J trimming: 5 bases; junction bases outside the gene matches: 7. This record comes from a study of cytomegalovirus exposure and HLA in healthy donors. General study results and limits: In a later analysis, most CMV-associated TCR beta chains appeared HLA-restricted. Earlier results showed most TCR beta V segments being productive about 87% or about 30% of the time. The HLA-A and HLA-B alleles of most subjects were reportedly predicted accurately from TCR beta sequences. The study flagged some 170 TCR beta chains as cytomegalovirus-associated.

The primer mix had 60 Vbeta and 13 Jbeta primers. Libraries were prepared by immunoSEQ multiplex PCR; TCRdb keeps only in-frame clonotypes and omits some of them. Here the sample spans 95,000 to 100,000 clones, roughly 80% being singletons. The sample taken for sequencing was PBMCs. The source is a man aged 40-49 years in good health and CMV-seronegative. The chain has TRBV7-9 and TRBJ1-5; TRBD1 aligns across 10 bases. Here the CDR3 DNA reads TGTGCCAGCAGCTTGGCCCGGGACAGGGGATATCAGCCCCAGCATTTT. Amino acids: CASSLARDRGYQPQHF.